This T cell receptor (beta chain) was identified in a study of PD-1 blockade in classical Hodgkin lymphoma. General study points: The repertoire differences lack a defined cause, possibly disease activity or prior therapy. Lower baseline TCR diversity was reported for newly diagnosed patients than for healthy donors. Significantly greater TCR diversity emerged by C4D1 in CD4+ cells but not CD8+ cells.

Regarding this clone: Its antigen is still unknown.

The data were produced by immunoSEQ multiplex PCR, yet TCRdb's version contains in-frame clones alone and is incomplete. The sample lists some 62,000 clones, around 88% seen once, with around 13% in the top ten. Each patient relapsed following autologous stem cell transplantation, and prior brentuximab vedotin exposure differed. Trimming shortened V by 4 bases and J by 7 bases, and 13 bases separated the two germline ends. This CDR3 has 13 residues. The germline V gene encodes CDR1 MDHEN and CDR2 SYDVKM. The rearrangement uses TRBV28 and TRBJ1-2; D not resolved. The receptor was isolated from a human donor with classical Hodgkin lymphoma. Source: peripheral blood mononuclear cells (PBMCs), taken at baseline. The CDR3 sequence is CASSSDPLRGYTF. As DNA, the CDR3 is TGTGCCAGCAGTTCCGACCCCTTGCGTGGCTACACCTTC.